The 8 T cell receptor beta chains listed next were all sequenced from one sample in a study of human T cells and chemical hapten exposure. The time point is: pre-sensitization, week 0. Treatment indicated: therapeutic diphenylcyclopropenone sensitization with weekly scalp DPC. The study extracted total RNA from unfractionated whole blood. MiXCR, run by TCRdb on the RACE reads, gives a single entry per CDR3 protein. The repertoire holds tens of thousands of distinct CDR3 sequences, 8.5% to 10% seen once, with more than 9% in the top ten. This sample comprised whole blood, obtained in connection with sensitization to the hapten diphenylcyclopropenone (DPC). The origin of the receptors is a woman aged 25 to 39 with alopecia areata. Some clones in this sample may be carry-over from other donors' samples.

The chain combines TRBV28 with TRBJ2-7; D is possibly TRBD1 (5 bases). V lost 4 bases to trimming and J lost 5 bases, with 15 bases between them. The CDR3 sequence is 14 residues long. The V gene's germline CDR1 is MDHEN and CDR2 SYDVKM. CDR3 residues: CASSSASTVHEQYF. DNA for the CDR3: TGTGCCAGCAGTTCCGCCTCGACAGTCCACGAGCAGTACTTC.

The rearrangement uses TRBV18 and TRBJ1-3; D is unresolved. The CDR3 has 16 amino acids. Germline CDR1 and CDR2: KGHSH and LQKENI. Trimming shortened V by 5 bases and J by 0 bases, and 14 bases separated the two germline ends. As DNA, the CDR3 is TGTGCCAGCTCAGCCGATACAGCGCGCTCTGGAAACACCATATATTTT. Its translation: CASSADTARSGNTIYF.

V and J are TRBV20-1 and TRBJ1-1; 10 bases are shared with TRBD1. Germline V gene data show CDR1 as DFQATT and CDR2 as SNEGSKA (reference sequence). V lost 0 bases to trimming and J lost 1 base; unmatched junction nucleotides: 8. This CDR3 is 17 amino acids long. DNA for the CDR3: TGCAGTGCTAGAGATTTTTCGGGACAGGGGAGGAACACTGAAGCTTTCTTT. Translated: CSARDFSGQGRNTEAFF.

The chain couples TRBV6-5 to TRBJ1-6; no definite D call. The length of the CDR3 is 13 residues. Germline V CDR1 and CDR2: MNHEY, SVGAGI. V was clipped by 7 bases and J by 6 bases, with 10 bases between them. The CDR3 protein is CASNLTPNSPLHF. The DNA of the CDR3 is TGTGCCAGCAACCTGACCCCTAATTCACCCCTCCACTTT.

This clonotype was seen ten or more times. The CDR3 reads CSAREHKPLLGGRADTQYF. As DNA, the CDR3 is TGCAGTGCTAGAGAGCATAAACCTCTATTGGGGGGTCGGGCAGATACGCAGTATTTT. J is TRBJ2-3 and V is TRBV20-1; D is perhaps TRBD2 (6 bases). The CDR3 is 19 residues long. With 0 bases removed from V and 4 bases from J, the gap between germline ends came to 26 bases. Germline V gives CDR1 DFQATT, CDR2 SNEGSKA (reference sequence).

This chain uses TRBV12-3 or TRBV12-4 with TRBJ2-3; D is unresolved. V was trimmed by 1 base and J by 4 bases, leaving 3 bases between them. There are 12 residues in the CDR3. The CDR3 DNA sequence: TGTGCCAGCAGTTTAGTTGCAGATACGCAGTATTTT. The encoded protein is CASSLVADTQYF.

This chain joins TRBV20-1 and TRBJ2-4; possibly TRBD2 for D (6 bases). Germline CDR1 and CDR2: DFQATT and SNEGSKA (reference sequence). Trimming left V 1 base short and J 3 bases short, with 16 bases between. The CDR3 contains 16 residues. The CDR3: CSARAGFARGKNIQYF. The CDR3, as DNA: TGCAGTGCTAGAGCAGGTTTCGCGCGGGGCAAAAACATTCAGTACTTC.

This clonotype was seen ten or more times. The CDR3 protein is CASSPFTRGTEAFF. The CDR3 coding sequence is TGTGCCAGCAGCCCTTTCACAAGGGGCACTGAAGCTTTCTTT. The J gene is TRBJ1-1, the V gene TRBV3-1; tentatively, D is TRBD1 (5 bases). Germline CDR1 LGHDT, CDR2 YNNKEL (reference sequence). Trimming left V 4 bases short and J 4 bases short, with 13 bases between. CDR3 length equals 14 residues.